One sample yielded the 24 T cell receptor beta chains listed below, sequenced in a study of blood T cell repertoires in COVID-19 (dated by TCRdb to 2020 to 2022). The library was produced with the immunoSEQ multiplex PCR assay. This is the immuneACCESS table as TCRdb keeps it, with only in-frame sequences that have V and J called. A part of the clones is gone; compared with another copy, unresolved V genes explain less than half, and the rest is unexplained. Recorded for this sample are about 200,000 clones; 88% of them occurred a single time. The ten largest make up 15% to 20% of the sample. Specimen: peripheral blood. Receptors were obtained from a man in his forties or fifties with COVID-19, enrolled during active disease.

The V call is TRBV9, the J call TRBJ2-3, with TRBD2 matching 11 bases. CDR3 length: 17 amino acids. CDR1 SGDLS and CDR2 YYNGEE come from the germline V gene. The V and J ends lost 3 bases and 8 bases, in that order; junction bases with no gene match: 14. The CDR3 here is CASSGGTSGSIRGTQYF. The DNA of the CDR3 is TGTGCCAGCAGCGGGGGGACTAGCGGTTCAATCCGTGGTACGCAGTATTTT.

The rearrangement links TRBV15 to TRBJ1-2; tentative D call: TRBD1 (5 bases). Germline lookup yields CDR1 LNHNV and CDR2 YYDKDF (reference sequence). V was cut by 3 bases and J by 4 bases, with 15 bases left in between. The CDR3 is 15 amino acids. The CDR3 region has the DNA TGTGCCACCAGCAGCAACCAGGGTCCCCCCTATGGCTACACCTTC. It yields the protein CATSSNQGPPYGYTF.

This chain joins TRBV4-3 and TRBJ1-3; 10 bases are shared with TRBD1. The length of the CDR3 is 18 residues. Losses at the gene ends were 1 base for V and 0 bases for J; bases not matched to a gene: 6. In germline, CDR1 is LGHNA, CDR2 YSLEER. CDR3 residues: CASSQGPGQGDSGNTIYF. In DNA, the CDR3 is TGCGCCAGCAGCCAAGGGCCTGGACAGGGGGACTCTGGAAACACCATATATTTT.

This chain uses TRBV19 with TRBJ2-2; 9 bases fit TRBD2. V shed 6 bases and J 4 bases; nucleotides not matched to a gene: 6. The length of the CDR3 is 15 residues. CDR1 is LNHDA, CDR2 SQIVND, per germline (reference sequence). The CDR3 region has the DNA TGTGCCAGTAGCCAAGCGGGAGGTGGCACCGGGGAGCTGTTTTTT. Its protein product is CASSQAGGGTGELFF.

CDR3 sequence: CSASSGATNQPQHF. The CDR3 nucleotides read TGCAGTGCTAGTTCAGGGGCAACAAATCAGCCCCAGCATTTT. The rearrangement links TRBV20-1 to TRBJ1-5; D is perhaps TRBD1 (6 bases). Germline-derived CDR1 and CDR2 are DFQATT and SNEGSKA (reference sequence). Trimming removed 3 bases from V and 4 bases from J, with 13 bases in between. The CDR3 sequence is 14 residues long.

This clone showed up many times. CDR3 region: CASKRGWGLAGKTYEQYF. CDR3 nucleotides: TGTGCCAGTAAAAGGGGCTGGGGACTAGCGGGAAAAACCTACGAGCAGTACTTC. This rearrangement joins TRBV19 to TRBJ2-7; TRBD2 aligns across 13 bases. This CDR3 contains 18 residues. V shed 7 bases, J shed 2 bases, and the junction held 14 bases outside the gene matches. The germline gives CDR1 LNHDA, CDR2 SQIVND (reference sequence).

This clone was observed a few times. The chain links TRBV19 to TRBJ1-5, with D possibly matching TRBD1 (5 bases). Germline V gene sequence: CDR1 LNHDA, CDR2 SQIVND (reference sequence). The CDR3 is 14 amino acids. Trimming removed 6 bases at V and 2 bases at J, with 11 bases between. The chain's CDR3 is CASREQQGNQPQHF. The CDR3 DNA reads TGTGCCAGTAGGGAACAACAGGGCAATCAGCCCCAGCATTTT.

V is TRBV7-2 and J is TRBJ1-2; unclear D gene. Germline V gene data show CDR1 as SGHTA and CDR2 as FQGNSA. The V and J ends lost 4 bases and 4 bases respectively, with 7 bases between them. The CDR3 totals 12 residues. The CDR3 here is CASSSSTYGYTF. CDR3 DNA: TGTGCCAGCAGCTCGAGTACCTATGGCTACACCTTC. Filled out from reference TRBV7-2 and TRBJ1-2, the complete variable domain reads GAGVSQSPSNKVTEKGKDVELRCDPISGHTALYWYRQSLGQGLEFLIYFQGNSAPDKSGLPSDRFSAERTGGSVSTLTIQRTQQEDSAVYLCASSSSTYGYTFGSGTRLTVV.

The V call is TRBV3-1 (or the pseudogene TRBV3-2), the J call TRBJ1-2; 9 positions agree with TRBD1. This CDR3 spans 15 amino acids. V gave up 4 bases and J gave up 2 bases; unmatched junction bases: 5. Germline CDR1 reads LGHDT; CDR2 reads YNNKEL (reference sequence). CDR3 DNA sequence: TGTGCCAGCAGCCCGTGGGGGACAGGGAACTATGGCTACACCTTC. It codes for CASSPWGTGNYGYTF.

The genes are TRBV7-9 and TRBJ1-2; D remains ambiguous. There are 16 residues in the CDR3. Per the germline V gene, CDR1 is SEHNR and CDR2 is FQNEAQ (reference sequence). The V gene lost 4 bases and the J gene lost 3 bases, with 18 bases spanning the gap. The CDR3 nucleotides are TGTGCCAGCAGCTCACCCCAACTCGACAAGCACTATGGCTACACCTTC. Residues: CASSSPQLDKHYGYTF.

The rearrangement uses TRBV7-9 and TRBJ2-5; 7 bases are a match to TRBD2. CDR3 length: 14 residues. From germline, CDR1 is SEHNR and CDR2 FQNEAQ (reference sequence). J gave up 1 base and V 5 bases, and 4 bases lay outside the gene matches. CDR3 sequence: CASSRGTTQETQYF. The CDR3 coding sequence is TGTGCCAGCAGCCGTGGGACTACCCAAGAGACCCAGTACTTC.

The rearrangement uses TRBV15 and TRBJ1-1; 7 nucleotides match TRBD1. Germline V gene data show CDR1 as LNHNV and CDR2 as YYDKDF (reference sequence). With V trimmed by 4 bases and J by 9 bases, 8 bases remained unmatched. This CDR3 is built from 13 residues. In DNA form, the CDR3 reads TGTGCCACCAGCATAGAGCGACAGGGTAAAGCTTTCTTT. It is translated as CATSIERQGKAFF.

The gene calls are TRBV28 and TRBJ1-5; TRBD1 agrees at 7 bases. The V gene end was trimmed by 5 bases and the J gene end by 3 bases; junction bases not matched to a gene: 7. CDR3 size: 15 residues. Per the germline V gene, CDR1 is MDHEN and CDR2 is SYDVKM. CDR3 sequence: CASSPRTGDNQPQHF. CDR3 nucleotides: TGTGCCAGCAGTCCTCGGACAGGAGACAATCAGCCCCAGCATTTT. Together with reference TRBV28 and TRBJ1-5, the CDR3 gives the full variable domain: DVKVTQSSRYLVKRTGEKVFLECVQDMDHENMFWYRQDPGLGLRLIYFSYDVKMKEKGDIPEGYSVSREKKERFSLILESASTNQTSMYLCASSPRTGDNQPQHFGDGTRLSIL.

The CDR3 DNA reads as TGTGCCAGCAGCCACAGAGGCCTAGCTCCCGGGGAGCTGTTTTTT. Residues: CASSHRGLAPGELFF. This chain uses TRBV3-1 (or the pseudogene TRBV3-2) with TRBJ2-2, with D maybe TRBD2 (5 bases). With 3 bases removed from V and 6 bases from J, the gap between germline ends came to 14 bases. The CDR3 totals 15 residues. Germline lookup yields CDR1 LGHDT and CDR2 YNNKEL (reference sequence).

CDR3 DNA: TGTGCCAGCAGTCCCTCGATGAGTCTAGCGGGAGGGCCTCTCCCCTACAATGAGCAGTTCTTC. Its translation: CASSPSMSLAGGPLPYNEQFF. The chain employs TRBV6-6 and TRBJ2-1; 12 bases map to TRBD2. In germline, CDR1 is MNHNY, CDR2 SVGAGI (reference sequence). The V gene end was trimmed by 5 bases and the J gene end by 2 bases; junction bases not matched to a gene: 19. The CDR3 has 21 residues.

The CDR3 loop reads CASSQAARVEQYF. The CDR3, as DNA: TGTGCCAGCAGCCAAGCCGCCCGGGTTGAGCAGTACTTC. The chain carries TRBV14 and TRBJ2-7; D gene unclear. The CDR3 is 13 residues long. CDR1 SGHDN and CDR2 FVKESK come from the germline V gene. Trimming left V 1 base short and J 7 bases short, with 11 bases between. Variable domain in full (rest from reference TRBV14 and TRBJ2-7): EAGVTQFPSHSVIEKGQTVTLRCDPISGHDNLYWYRRVMGKEIKFLLHFVKESKQDESGMPNNRFLAERTGGTYSTLKVQPAELEDSGVYFCASSQAARVEQYFGPGTRLTVT.

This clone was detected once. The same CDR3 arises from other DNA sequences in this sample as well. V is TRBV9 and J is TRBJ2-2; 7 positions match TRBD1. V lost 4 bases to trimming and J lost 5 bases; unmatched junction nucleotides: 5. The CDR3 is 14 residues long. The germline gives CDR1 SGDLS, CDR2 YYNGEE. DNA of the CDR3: TGTGCCAGCAGCTCGACAGGGAGTACCGGGGAGCTGTTTTTT. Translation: CASSSTGSTGELFF. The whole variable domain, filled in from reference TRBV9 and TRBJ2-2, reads DSGVTQTPKHLITATGQRVTLRCSPRSGDLSVYWYQQSLDQGLQFLIQYYNGEERAKGNILERFSAQQFPDLHSELNLSSLELGDSALYFCASSSTGSTGELFFGEGSRLTVL.

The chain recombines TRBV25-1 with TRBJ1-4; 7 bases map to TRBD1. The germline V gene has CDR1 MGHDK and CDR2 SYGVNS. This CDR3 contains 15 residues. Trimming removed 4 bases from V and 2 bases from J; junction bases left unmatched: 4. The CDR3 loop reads CASSGSGQTNEKLFF. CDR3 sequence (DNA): TGTGCCAGCAGTGGGTCGGGACAGACTAATGAAAAACTGTTTTTT.

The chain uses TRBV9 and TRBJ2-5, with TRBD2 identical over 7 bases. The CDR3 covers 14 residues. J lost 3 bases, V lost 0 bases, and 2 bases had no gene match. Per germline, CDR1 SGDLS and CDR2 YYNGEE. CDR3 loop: CASSVGAGEETQYF. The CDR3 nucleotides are TGTGCCAGCAGCGTAGGTGCGGGGGAAGAGACCCAGTACTTC. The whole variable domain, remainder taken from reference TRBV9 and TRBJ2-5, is DSGVTQTPKHLITATGQRVTLRCSPRSGDLSVYWYQQSLDQGLQFLIQYYNGEERAKGNILERFSAQQFPDLHSELNLSSLELGDSALYFCASSVGAGEETQYFGPGTRLLVL.

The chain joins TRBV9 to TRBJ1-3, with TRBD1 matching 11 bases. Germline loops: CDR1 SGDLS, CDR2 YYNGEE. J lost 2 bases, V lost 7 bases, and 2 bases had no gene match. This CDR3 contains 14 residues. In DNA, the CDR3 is TGTGCCAGCGGACAGGGGGCTCCTGGAAACACCATATATTTT. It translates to CASGQGAPGNTIYF.

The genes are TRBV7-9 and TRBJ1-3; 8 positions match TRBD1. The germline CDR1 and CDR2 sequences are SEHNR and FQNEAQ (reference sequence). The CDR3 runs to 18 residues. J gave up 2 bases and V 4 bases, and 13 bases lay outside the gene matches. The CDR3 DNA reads TGTGCCAGCAGCTCTAGGGCAGGGGGCCACCTCCCTGGAAACACCATATATTTT. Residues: CASSSRAGGHLPGNTIYF.

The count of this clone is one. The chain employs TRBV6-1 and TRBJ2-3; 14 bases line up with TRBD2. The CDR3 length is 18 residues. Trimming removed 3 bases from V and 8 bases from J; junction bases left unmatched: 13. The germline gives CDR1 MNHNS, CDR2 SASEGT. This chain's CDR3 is CASSDRGLAGERAGTQYF. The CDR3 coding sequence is TGTGCCAGCAGTGATCGGGGACTAGCGGGAGAAAGGGCCGGTACGCAGTATTTT.

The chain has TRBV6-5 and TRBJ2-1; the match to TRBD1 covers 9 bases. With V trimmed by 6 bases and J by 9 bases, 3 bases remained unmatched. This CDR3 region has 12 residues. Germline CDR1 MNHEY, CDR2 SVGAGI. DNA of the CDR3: TGTGCCAGCAGACCGACAGGGGGTGAGCAGTTCTTC. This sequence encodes CASRPTGGEQFF.

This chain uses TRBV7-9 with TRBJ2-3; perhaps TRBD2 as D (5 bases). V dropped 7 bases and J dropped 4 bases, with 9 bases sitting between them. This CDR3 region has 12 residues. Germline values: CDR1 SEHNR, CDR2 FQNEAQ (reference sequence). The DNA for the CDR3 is TGTGCCAGCATCCGGGGTTCAGATACGCAGTATTTT. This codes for CASIRGSDTQYF.